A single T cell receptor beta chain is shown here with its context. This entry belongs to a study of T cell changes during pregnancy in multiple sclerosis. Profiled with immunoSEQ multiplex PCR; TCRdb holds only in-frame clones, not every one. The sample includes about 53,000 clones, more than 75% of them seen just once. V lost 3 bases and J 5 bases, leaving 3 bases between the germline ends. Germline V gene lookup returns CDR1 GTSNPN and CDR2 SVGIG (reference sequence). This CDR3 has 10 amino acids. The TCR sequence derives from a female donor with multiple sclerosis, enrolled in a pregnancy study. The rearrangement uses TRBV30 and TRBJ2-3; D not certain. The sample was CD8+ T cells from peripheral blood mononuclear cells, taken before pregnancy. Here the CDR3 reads CAWRRDTQYF. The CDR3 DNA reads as TGTGCCTGGAGGAGAGATACGCAGTATTTT.